These T cell receptor beta chains were read from a single sample in a study of T cell repertoires in ileal Crohn's disease. The protocol was immunoSEQ multiplex PCR, while the TCRdb copy is restricted to in-frame clones and leaves out a portion. The data contain around 3,000 clones, around 75% of them singletons. The sample was ileal tissue. These receptors were collected from an adult with Crohn's disease. Each CDR3 is given with its conserved first and last residue. Each record gives: D gene, clone size, V gene, J gene, CDR3 protein, CDR3 DNA. A D gene is named only where the DNA matches it firmly. Size values are once, few and many counts, or a class for expanded clones, and some rows have none.

NA,NA,TRBV29-1,TRBJ1-1,CSVGGATEAFF,TGCAGCGTTGGAGGGGCCACTGAAGCTTTCTTT
NA,NA,TRBV7-2,TRBJ1-2,CASSLRPSPGDYGYTF,TGTGCCAGCAGCTTGCGGCCATCCCCGGGGGACTATGGCTACACCTTC
NA,NA,TRBV7-9,TRBJ1-1,CASSLSPGGNTEAFF,TGTGCCAGCAGCTTGAGCCCGGGGGGGAACACTGAAGCTTTCTTT
TRBD1,NA,TRBV28,TRBJ2-1,CASRPTGTGYNEQFF,TGTGCCAGCAGACCTACCGGGACAGGGTATAATGAGCAGTTCTTC
NA,NA,TRBV27,TRBJ1-5,CASSFGGGSQPQHF,TGTGCCAGCAGTTTTGGAGGGGGTAGTCAGCCCCAGCATTTT
TRBD2,NA,TRBV6-5,TRBJ2-1,CASRRGLAEQFF,TGTGCCAGCAGACGTGGACTAGCCGAGCAGTTCTTC
NA,NA,TRBV11-3,TRBJ1-5,CASPRLRRSNQPQHF,TGTGCCAGCCCGCGATTACGGCGTAGCAATCAGCCCCAGCATTTT
NA,NA,TRBV6-6,TRBJ2-1,CASKLTGANNEQFF,TGTGCCAGCAAATTGACAGGCGCCAACAATGAGCAGTTCTTC
NA,NA,TRBV9,TRBJ2-2,CASSVGVLTGELFF,TGTGCCAGCAGCGTAGGAGTCCTCACCGGGGAGCTGTTTTTT
NA,NA,TRBV7-6,TRBJ2-3,CASSLAGGPGDTQYF,TGTGCCAGCAGCTTAGCAGGTGGGCCCGGAGATACGCAGTATTTT
NA,NA,TRBV30,TRBJ1-5,CAWSVRQAGSNQPQHF,TGTGCCTGGAGTGTAAGGCAGGCGGGTAGCAATCAGCCCCAGCATTTT
TRBD1,NA,TRBV6-5,TRBJ2-2,CASSYRRQGNTGELFF,TGTGCCAGCAGTTATCGGAGACAGGGGAACACCGGGGAGCTGTTTTTT
TRBD1,NA,TRBV6-1,TRBJ1-1,CASTDLTGGRTEAFF,TGTGCCAGCACCGACCTTACAGGGGGTCGCACTGAAGCTTTCTTT
NA,NA,TRBV18,TRBJ1-3,CASSSDFGGPGGNTIYF,TGTGCCAGCTCATCCGATTTTGGGGGCCCGGGAGGAAACACCATATATTTT
TRBD1,once,TRBV19,TRBJ1-5,CASRGAGQGAEGNQPQHF,TGTGCCAGTCGGGGGGCCGGACAGGGGGCCGAAGGCAATCAGCCCCAGCATTTT
NA,NA,TRBV6-1,TRBJ1-2,CASSEDGSPWGYGYTF,TGTGCCAGCAGTGAAGATGGGTCCCCTTGGGGCTATGGCTACACCTTC
TRBD1,NA,TRBV7-9,TRBJ1-4,CASSIRQGAYEKLFF,TGTGCCAGCAGCATCAGACAGGGGGCGTATGAAAAACTGTTTTTT
NA,NA,TRBV5-8,TRBJ2-7,CASSVRPRGPYEQYF,TGTGCCAGCAGCGTAAGACCACGGGGTCCCTACGAGCAGTACTTC
NA,NA,TRBV7-9,TRBJ2-7,CASGYRDISEQYF,TGTGCCAGCGGGTACAGGGATATTTCCGAGCAGTACTTC
NA,NA,TRBV11-2,TRBJ1-1,CASSLVATQLNTEAFF,TGTGCCAGCAGCTTAGTTGCAACTCAACTGAACACTGAAGCTTTCTTT
TRBD2,NA,TRBV2,TRBJ2-1,CASSGLAGKNEQFF,TGTGCCAGCAGTGGACTAGCGGGGAAAAATGAGCAGTTCTTC
TRBD1,NA,TRBV2,TRBJ1-5,CASRRDRGRIQHF,TGTGCCAGCAGGAGGGACAGGGGGCGCATCCAGCATTTT
NA,NA,TRBV6-1,TRBJ2-3,CASRGGPTDTQYF,TGTGCCAGCAGGGGGGGGCCCACAGATACGCAGTATTTT
TRBD2,NA,TRBV7-3,TRBJ2-5,CASSLDSSGGASQYF,TGTGCCAGCAGCTTAGATAGCAGCGGGGGGGCCTCTCAGTACTTC
TRBD1,NA,TRBV6-5,TRBJ2-7,CASINTAGGELYF,TGTGCCAGCATAAACACGGCAGGGGGCGAACTGTACTTC
NA,NA,TRBV9,TRBJ1-6,CASSVQGRDSPLHF,TGTGCCAGCAGCGTACAGGGAAGGGATTCACCCCTCCACTTT
NA,NA,TRBV14,TRBJ1-6,CASSMPDSPLHF,TGTGCCAGCAGCATGCCTGACTCACCCCTCCACTTT
NA,few,TRBV6-8,TRBJ2-3,CASLGGITQYF,TGTGCCAGCTTAGGGGGAATCACGCAGTATTTT
NA,NA,TRBV27,TRBJ1-1,CASSLIALQGEFRIAEAFF,TGTGCCAGCAGTTTAATCGCGTTACAGGGAGAATTTAGGATAGCTGAAGCTTTCTTT
TRBD1,NA,TRBV7-8,TRBJ1-1,CASSPGQVTEAFF,TGTGCCAGCAGCCCTGGACAGGTCACTGAAGCTTTCTTT
NA,few,TRBV7-6,TRBJ2-2,CASSPGTNTGELFF,TGTGCCAGCAGCCCCGGGACAAACACCGGGGAGCTGTTTTTT
TRBD1,NA,TRBV19,TRBJ1-5,CASKIGQGAQPQHF,TGTGCCAGTAAAATTGGACAGGGGGCTCAGCCCCAGCATTTT
TRBD2,NA,TRBV19,TRBJ2-3,CASSIRRGNSDTQYF,TGTGCCAGTAGTATAAGGCGGGGGAATTCAGATACGCAGTATTTT
NA,NA,TRBV5-1,TRBJ1-1,CASSRPSGGGEAFF,TGCGCCAGCAGCAGGCCAAGTGGAGGGGGTGAAGCTTTCTTT
TRBD2,NA,TRBV5-1,TRBJ2-3,CASTSGGRTSTDTQYF,TGCGCCAGCACCTCGGGGGGGAGAACTAGCACAGATACGCAGTATTTT
NA,NA,TRBV28,TRBJ1-4,CAARGGHEKLFF,TGTGCCGCGAGGGGGGGGCATGAAAAACTGTTTTTT
NA,NA,TRBV10-1,TRBJ1-3,CASSECRGGEDMGNTIYF,TGCGCCAGCAGTGAGTGCCGCGGAGGGGAAGATATGGGAAACACCATATATTTT
TRBD1,few,TRBV14,TRBJ2-6,CASRASGTGGLGANVLTF,TGTGCCAGCAGGGCATCCGGGACAGGGGGTTTAGGGGCCAACGTCCTGACTTTC
TRBD1,NA,TRBV6-1,TRBJ1-4,CASRPPGTGIGKLFF,TGTGCCAGCAGACCACCCGGGACAGGGATCGGAAAACTGTTTTTT
NA,medium-sized,TRBV7-9,TRBJ1-1,CASSLSPGGNTEAFF,TGTGCCAGCAGCTTAAGTCCCGGGGGAAACACTGAAGCTTTCTTT
NA,once,TRBV12-2,TRBJ2-1,CASRLAREGAGYYNEQFF,TGTGCAAGTCGCTTAGCCCGTGAAGGAGCGGGGTATTACAATGAGCAGTTCTTC
NA,NA,TRBV6-1,TRBJ1-2,CASSAGYRENYGYTF,TGTGCCAGCAGTGCCGGGTACAGGGAGAACTATGGCTACACCTTC
NA,few,TRBV27,TRBJ2-7,CASSTPPAEQYF,TGTGCCAGCAGTACACCCCCGGCCGAGCAGTACTTC
NA,NA,TRBV5-4,TRBJ2-3,CASSLTDSTDTQYF,TGTGCCAGCAGCTTGACGGACAGCACAGATACGCAGTATTTT
NA,few,TRBV27,TRBJ2-2,CASSLSWGRELFF,TGTGCCAGCAGTCTATCATGGGGGCGGGAGCTGTTTTTT
TRBD1,NA,TRBV7-3,TRBJ2-1,CASSLSRDRGYNEQFF,TGTGCCAGCAGCTTAAGCCGGGACAGGGGGTACAATGAGCAGTTCTTC
TRBD1,NA,TRBV5-6,TRBJ2-7,CASSPGTGNYEQYF,TGTGCCAGCAGCCCAGGGACAGGGAACTACGAGCAGTACTTC
NA,few,TRBV10-3,TRBJ2-1,CAIGGLWARKYNEQFF,TGTGCCATCGGGGGTTTGTGGGCCCGAAAATACAATGAGCAGTTCTTC